A selection of T cell receptor beta chains follows, all from one sample in a study of blood T cell repertoires in COVID-19. The assay was immunoSEQ multiplex PCR, and TCRdb's table has in-frame clones only and misses some. The repertoire holds roughly 250,000 clones, with around nine tenths as singletons. Specimen: peripheral blood. The receptors derive from a man aged 25 to 40 with COVID-19, enrolled during active disease. Both conserved end residues are part of each CDR3. A D gene is named only where the DNA matches it firmly. Expanded clones are given a class, and other clones once, few, many or no size at all.

cdr3_aa: CASSSLEGADEQYF
cdr3_nt: TGCGCCAGCAGCTCCCTCGAGGGGGCGGACGAGCAGTACTTC
d_call: TRBD1
v_call: TRBV4-1
j_call: TRBJ2-7
clone_size: NA

cdr3_aa: CASSLNRESLMNTEAFF
cdr3_nt: TGTGCCAGCAGCTTGAACAGGGAGTCCCTTATGAACACTGAAGCTTTCTTT
d_call: NA
v_call: TRBV5-6
j_call: TRBJ1-1
clone_size: NA

cdr3_aa: CAISEPLSAGGYDEQFF
cdr3_nt: TGTGCCATCAGTGAGCCCCTAAGCGCGGGGGGTTATGATGAGCAGTTCTTC
d_call: TRBD2
v_call: TRBV10-3
j_call: TRBJ2-1
clone_size: NA

cdr3_aa: CASSYSSSDGLPQHF
cdr3_nt: TGTGCCAGCAGTTACTCGTCCAGCGATGGTTTGCCCCAGCATTTT
d_call: NA
v_call: TRBV6-5
j_call: TRBJ1-5
clone_size: NA

cdr3_aa: CASSESGTGGGAETQYF
cdr3_nt: TGTGCCAGCAGTGAATCTGGTACGGGCGGGGGGGCAGAGACCCAGTACTTC
d_call: TRBD2
v_call: TRBV2
j_call: TRBJ2-5
clone_size: NA

cdr3_aa: CASSPRTGSTDTQYF
cdr3_nt: TGTGCCAGCAGCCCTCGGACAGGGAGCACAGATACGCAGTATTTT
d_call: TRBD1
v_call: TRBV7-7
j_call: TRBJ2-3
clone_size: NA

cdr3_aa: CASSPSLSGTFYNEQFF
cdr3_nt: TGTGCCAGCTCACCATCTTTGTCGGGGACTTTCTACAATGAGCAGTTCTTC
d_call: NA
v_call: TRBV18
j_call: TRBJ2-1
clone_size: NA

cdr3_aa: CASGPYEQYF
cdr3_nt: TGTGCCAGCGGGCCCTACGAGCAGTACTTC
d_call: NA
v_call: TRBV21-1
j_call: TRBJ2-7
clone_size: NA

cdr3_aa: CASSPDRGKGMNTEAFF
cdr3_nt: TGTGCCAGCTCACCGGACAGGGGGAAAGGGATGAACACTGAAGCTTTCTTT
d_call: TRBD1
v_call: TRBV18
j_call: TRBJ1-1
clone_size: once

cdr3_aa: CASSSGSYEQYF
cdr3_nt: TGTGCCAGCAGCTCCGGGTCCTACGAGCAGTACTTC
d_call: NA
v_call: TRBV5-4
j_call: TRBJ2-7
clone_size: NA

cdr3_aa: CASSSPGGNQPQHF
cdr3_nt: TGTGCCAGCAGCTCCCCCGGGGGAAATCAGCCCCAGCATTTT
d_call: NA
v_call: TRBV6-5
j_call: TRBJ1-5
clone_size: NA

cdr3_aa: CASSAGQSPGELFF
cdr3_nt: TGTGCCAGCAGCGCGGGACAGTCCCCCGGGGAGCTGTTTTTT
d_call: NA
v_call: TRBV11-3
j_call: TRBJ2-2
clone_size: NA

cdr3_aa: CASSFRGQVSGISGTTIYF
cdr3_nt: TGTGCCAGCAGTTTCCGAGGACAGGTTTCTGGGATCTCTGGAACCACCATATATTTT
d_call: TRBD1
v_call: TRBV28
j_call: TRBJ1-3
clone_size: NA

cdr3_aa: CSVEDPTSGSTDTQYF
cdr3_nt: TGCAGCGTTGAAGACCCCACTAGCGGTAGCACAGATACGCAGTATTTT
d_call: TRBD2
v_call: TRBV29-1
j_call: TRBJ2-3
clone_size: NA

cdr3_aa: CASSGGGNGNTQYF
cdr3_nt: TGTGCCAGCAGCGGGGGAGGGAATGGGAATACGCAGTATTTT
d_call: TRBD2
v_call: TRBV5-4
j_call: TRBJ2-3
clone_size: NA

cdr3_aa: CASSEEGHISGYTF
cdr3_nt: TGCGCCAGCAGCGAGGAGGGGCACATTTCAGGCTACACCTTC
d_call: NA
v_call: TRBV5-1
j_call: TRBJ1-2
clone_size: NA

cdr3_aa: CASRRGGQLTDTQYF
cdr3_nt: TGTGCCAGCAGGCGCGGGGGCCAACTCACAGATACGCAGTATTTT
d_call: NA
v_call: TRBV27
j_call: TRBJ2-3
clone_size: NA

cdr3_aa: CASSPSGTGIYEQYF
cdr3_nt: TGTGCCAGCTCACCATCCGGGACAGGGATCTACGAGCAGTACTTC
d_call: TRBD1
v_call: TRBV18
j_call: TRBJ2-7
clone_size: NA

cdr3_aa: CASSWIAGEYNEQFF
cdr3_nt: TGTGCCAGCAGTTGGATAGCGGGGGAATACAATGAGCAGTTCTTC
d_call: TRBD2
v_call: TRBV27
j_call: TRBJ2-1
clone_size: NA

cdr3_aa: CAISESIQRGNTGELFF
cdr3_nt: TGTGCCATCAGTGAGTCGATTCAGCGGGGGAACACCGGGGAGCTGTTTTTT
d_call: TRBD2
v_call: TRBV10-3
j_call: TRBJ2-2
clone_size: NA

cdr3_aa: CASRFGTGCETYSYEQYF
cdr3_nt: TGTGCAAGTCGCTTTGGGACAGGATGCGAGACCTACTCCTACGAGCAGTACTTC
d_call: NA
v_call: TRBV12-2
j_call: TRBJ2-7
clone_size: NA

cdr3_aa: CASSLYRGFGNTEAFF
cdr3_nt: TGTGCCAGCAGCTTATACAGGGGGTTCGGGAACACTGAAGCTTTCTTT
d_call: TRBD1
v_call: TRBV7-9
j_call: TRBJ1-1
clone_size: NA

cdr3_aa: CASSGDRIYNEQFF
cdr3_nt: TGTGCCAGCAGTGGAGACAGGATCTACAATGAGCAGTTCTTC
d_call: NA
v_call: TRBV2
j_call: TRBJ2-1
clone_size: NA

cdr3_aa: CASNPPRGTEAFF
cdr3_nt: TGCGCCAGCAACCCACCTAGGGGCACTGAAGCTTTCTTT
d_call: NA
v_call: TRBV5-1
j_call: TRBJ1-1
clone_size: NA

cdr3_aa: CASTRKEGETQYF
cdr3_nt: TGTGCCAGCACCAGAAAGGAGGGGGAGACCCAGTACTTC
d_call: NA
v_call: TRBV6-5
j_call: TRBJ2-5
clone_size: NA

cdr3_aa: CSVGRSSYNEQFF
cdr3_nt: TGCAGCGTTGGTAGGAGCTCCTACAATGAGCAGTTCTTC
d_call: NA
v_call: TRBV29-1
j_call: TRBJ2-1
clone_size: NA

cdr3_aa: CASSLAGQYTEAFF
cdr3_nt: TGTGCCAGCAGTTTGGCAGGGCAGTACACTGAAGCTTTCTTT
d_call: NA
v_call: TRBV28
j_call: TRBJ1-1
clone_size: NA

cdr3_aa: CASKTERDSSYEQYF
cdr3_nt: TGTGCCAGCAAGACGGAGCGGGACTCCTCCTACGAGCAGTACTTC
d_call: TRBD2
v_call: TRBV6-5
j_call: TRBJ2-7
clone_size: NA

cdr3_aa: CASSDYQRASSYEQYF
cdr3_nt: TGTGCCAGCAGTGATTATCAGCGGGCCTCGTCCTACGAGCAGTACTTC
d_call: NA
v_call: TRBV2
j_call: TRBJ2-7
clone_size: NA

cdr3_aa: CATSRRENEQFF
cdr3_nt: TGTGCCACCAGTCGACGGGAGAATGAGCAGTTCTTC
d_call: NA
v_call: TRBV24-1
j_call: TRBJ2-1
clone_size: once

cdr3_aa: CASSYRAIQGHYGYTF
cdr3_nt: TGTGCCAGCAGTTACCGAGCGATCCAGGGGCACTATGGCTACACCTTC
d_call: NA
v_call: TRBV6-5
j_call: TRBJ1-2
clone_size: NA

cdr3_aa: CASSSPGGGSSYEQYF
cdr3_nt: TGTGCCAGCAGTTCCCCAGGAGGCGGCAGCTCCTACGAGCAGTACTTC
d_call: NA
v_call: TRBV6-5
j_call: TRBJ2-7
clone_size: NA

cdr3_aa: CASTPNPGTSGGYPFYEQYF
cdr3_nt: TGTGCCAGCACCCCAAACCCCGGGACTAGCGGGGGGTACCCATTCTACGAGCAGTACTTC
d_call: TRBD2
v_call: TRBV27
j_call: TRBJ2-7
clone_size: NA

cdr3_aa: CASSQRPGDQPQHF
cdr3_nt: TGCGCCAGCAGTCAAAGGCCAGGGGATCAGCCCCAGCATTTT
d_call: NA
v_call: TRBV23-1
j_call: TRBJ1-5
clone_size: NA

cdr3_aa: CASSFDQQGEEKLFF
cdr3_nt: TGTGCCAGCAGCTTTGATCAGCAGGGGGAAGAAAAACTGTTTTTT
d_call: NA
v_call: TRBV12-1
j_call: TRBJ1-4
clone_size: NA

cdr3_aa: CASSELGGIGGYTF
cdr3_nt: TGTGCCAGCAGTGAGCTGGGGGGTATCGGTGGCTACACCTTC
d_call: NA
v_call: TRBV6-1
j_call: TRBJ1-2
clone_size: NA

cdr3_aa: CASRTGSTNEKLFF
cdr3_nt: TGTGCCAGCCGTACGGGGTCAACTAATGAAAAACTGTTTTTT
d_call: NA
v_call: TRBV6-5
j_call: TRBJ1-4
clone_size: NA

cdr3_aa: CASSQDGARLAKNIQYF
cdr3_nt: TGTGCCAGCAGCCAAGATGGGGCGCGGCTAGCCAAAAACATTCAGTACTTC
d_call: NA
v_call: TRBV14
j_call: TRBJ2-4
clone_size: NA

cdr3_aa: CASSVDRTGTRPLTDTQYF
cdr3_nt: TGTGCCAGCAGCGTAGACAGGACCGGGACTAGACCCCTCACAGATACGCAGTATTTT
d_call: TRBD2
v_call: TRBV9
j_call: TRBJ2-3
clone_size: NA

cdr3_aa: CASTGLGTNTEAFF
cdr3_nt: TGCGCCAGCACCGGACTGGGAACGAACACTGAAGCTTTCTTT
d_call: NA
v_call: TRBV5-1
j_call: TRBJ1-1
clone_size: once

cdr3_aa: CASSSDQGGGNTIYF
cdr3_nt: TGTGCCAGCAGCAGTGACCAGGGGGGAGGAAACACCATATATTTT
d_call: TRBD1
v_call: TRBV5-4
j_call: TRBJ1-3
clone_size: NA

cdr3_aa: CASSTDRGGTDTQYF
cdr3_nt: TGTGCCAGCAGCACCGACAGGGGAGGGACAGATACGCAGTATTTT
d_call: NA
v_call: TRBV2
j_call: TRBJ2-3
clone_size: NA

cdr3_aa: CASSLGPGHTQETQYF
cdr3_nt: TGTGCCAGCAGCTTAGGACCGGGACATACCCAAGAGACCCAGTACTTC
d_call: NA
v_call: TRBV7-9
j_call: TRBJ2-5
clone_size: NA

cdr3_aa: CASRARPDRARGYTF
cdr3_nt: TGTGCCAGCAGAGCCCGACCCGACAGGGCCCGAGGCTACACCTTC
d_call: TRBD1
v_call: TRBV27
j_call: TRBJ1-2
clone_size: NA

cdr3_aa: CASSEESSYEQYF
cdr3_nt: TGTGCCAGCAGTGAGGAGAGCTCCTACGAGCAGTACTTC
d_call: NA
v_call: TRBV6-1
j_call: TRBJ2-7
clone_size: NA

cdr3_aa: CASRTGDPNVLTF
cdr3_nt: TGTGCCAGCAGGACAGGGGACCCTAACGTCCTGACTTTC
d_call: TRBD1
v_call: TRBV6-5
j_call: TRBJ2-6
clone_size: NA

cdr3_aa: CASSLGMNTEAFF
cdr3_nt: TGCGCCAGCAGCTTGGGTATGAACACTGAAGCTTTCTTT
d_call: NA
v_call: TRBV5-1
j_call: TRBJ1-1
clone_size: NA

cdr3_aa: CASSSTGPNEQFF
cdr3_nt: TGCGCCAGCAGCTCGACAGGGCCCAATGAGCAGTTCTTC
d_call: TRBD1
v_call: TRBV5-1
j_call: TRBJ2-1
clone_size: NA

cdr3_aa: CASSQRQGQLYEQYF
cdr3_nt: TGCGCCAGCAGTCAGAGACAGGGTCAGCTTTACGAGCAGTACTTC
d_call: TRBD1
v_call: TRBV10-2
j_call: TRBJ2-7
clone_size: NA

cdr3_aa: CASSSPTGGGNQPQHF
cdr3_nt: TGTGCCAGCAGTTCCCCAACAGGGGGGGGGAATCAGCCCCAGCATTTT
d_call: TRBD1
v_call: TRBV28
j_call: TRBJ1-5
clone_size: NA

cdr3_aa: CASSGGRDRGSYEQYF
cdr3_nt: TGTGCCAGCAGTGGAGGCCGGGACAGGGGTTCCTACGAGCAGTACTTC
d_call: TRBD1
v_call: TRBV6-1
j_call: TRBJ2-7
clone_size: NA